One and the same sample provided the 12 T cell receptor beta chains below, sequenced in a study of T cell responses to AZD1222 COVID-19 vaccine. The data were produced by immunoSEQ multiplex PCR, yet TCRdb's version contains in-frame clones alone and is incomplete. Of some 130,000 clones listed, around 86% are singletons. The sample in question was peripheral blood, obtained on day 0 of AZD1222 vaccination. Receptors were obtained from an adult in good health.

The genes are TRBV10-3 and TRBJ1-5, with 7 bases matching TRBD1. V shed 6 bases, J shed 4 bases, and the junction held 6 bases outside the gene matches. The CDR3 length is 14 residues. In germline, CDR1 is ENHRY, CDR2 SYGVKD. CDR3 sequence: CAIRSSTGNQPQHF. DNA for the CDR3: TGTGCCATCAGGAGCTCGACAGGGAATCAGCCCCAGCATTTT.

This chain joins TRBV6-5 and TRBJ1-1; D not certain. The CDR3 totals 10 residues. The germline gives CDR1 MNHEY, CDR2 SVGAGI. Trimming shortened V by 7 bases and J by 3 bases, and 3 bases separated the two germline ends. The CDR3 protein is CASIYTEAFF. CDR3 in DNA: TGTGCCAGCATCTACACTGAAGCTTTCTTT.

The CDR3 DNA follows: TGTGCCAGTAGCTCAGTGTCCGGTCAGCAGTTCTTC. The encoded protein is CASSSVSGQQFF. The J gene is TRBJ2-1, the V gene TRBV19; D is unclear. The CDR3 is made up of 12 amino acids. CDR1 is LNHDA and CDR2 is SQIVND in the germline V gene (reference sequence). Trimming pared 6 bases from V and 11 bases from J, leaving 14 bases between.

The chain uses TRBV20-1 and TRBJ1-2, with D perhaps TRBD1 (5 bases). The germline CDR1 and CDR2 sequences are DFQATT and SNEGSKA (reference sequence). V lost 3 bases to trimming and J lost 0 bases, with 17 bases between them. The CDR3 has 16 amino acids. CDR3 nucleotides: TGCAGTGCTAGTGCAGTCGGGGCCCTAGCTAACTATGGCTACACCTTC. It translates to CSASAVGALANYGYTF.

The chain combines TRBV4-3 with TRBJ2-7; D is undetermined. V lost 1 base and J 3 bases, leaving 13 bases between the germline ends. Per the germline V gene, CDR1 is LGHNA and CDR2 is YSLEER. The CDR3 spans 15 residues. CDR3 nucleotide sequence: TGCGCCAGCAGCCAAGGGATGGGGATCTACTACGAGCAGTACTTC. Protein product: CASSQGMGIYYEQYF.

V gene TRBV4-3 combines with J gene TRBJ1-2; D ambiguous. The CDR3 totals 15 residues. V dropped 4 bases and J dropped 1 base, with 13 bases sitting between them. The germline CDR1 and CDR2 sequences are LGHNA and YSLEER. The CDR3 DNA sequence: TGCGCCAGCAGCCTCCAACTCAGAATTAACTATGGCTACACCTTC. As protein: CASSLQLRINYGYTF.

The chain joins TRBV10-3 to TRBJ2-7; either TRBD1 or TRBD2 may fit D (5 bases each). The germline V gene encodes CDR1 ENHRY and CDR2 SYGVKD. This CDR3 has 14 residues. The ends were cut back, 7 bases at V and 0 bases at J, with 13 bases in the middle. The CDR3 DNA sequence: TGTGCCATCAAGAGGGACCTACTCTCCTACGAGCAGTACTTC. Translating gives CAIKRDLLSYEQYF.

This rearrangement joins TRBV3-1 (or the pseudogene TRBV3-2) to TRBJ2-2, with TRBD1 matching 9 bases. V trimming: 0 bases; J trimming: 5 bases; junction bases outside the gene matches: 4. The CDR3 consists of 16 residues. Per the germline V gene, CDR1 is LGHDT and CDR2 is YNNKEL (reference sequence). The CDR3 sequence is CASSQDRGTGTGELFF. Written as DNA, the CDR3 is TGTGCCAGCAGCCAAGATCGAGGGACAGGGACCGGGGAGCTGTTTTTT.

This chain connects TRBV7-9 to TRBJ1-2; the D gene is possibly TRBD1 (5 bases). Germline-derived CDR1 and CDR2 are SEHNR and FQNEAQ (reference sequence). CDR3 length equals 12 residues. Trimming removed 8 bases from V and 4 bases from J, with 11 bases in between. DNA for the CDR3: TGTGCCAGCGAGGGGCCCAGCTATGGCTACACCTTC. Protein: CASEGPSYGYTF.

The chain links TRBV28 to TRBJ2-7; D perhaps matches TRBD1 (5 bases). This CDR3 is 12 amino acids long. Germline V gene sequence: CDR1 MDHEN, CDR2 SYDVKM. The V end lost 8 bases, the J end lost 3 bases, and 11 bases lay between the germline ends. The CDR3: CASQGRGYEQYF. For the CDR3, the DNA is TGTGCCAGCCAGGGTAGAGGCTACGAGCAGTACTTC.

The chain carries TRBV19 and TRBJ1-2; tentative D call: TRBD1 (6 bases). The CDR3 consists of 14 residues. In germline, CDR1 is LNHDA, CDR2 SQIVND (reference sequence). The V end lost 5 bases, the J end lost 3 bases, and 13 bases lay between the germline ends. The CDR3 loop reads CASSVGHGDYGYTF. The CDR3 bases are TGTGCCAGTAGTGTGGGACACGGGGACTATGGCTACACCTTC.

The genes are TRBV19 and TRBJ1-2; TRBD1 is a possible D gene (5 bases). CDR3 length: 18 amino acids. The germline gives CDR1 LNHDA, CDR2 SQIVND (reference sequence). V was cut by 4 bases and J by 0 bases, with 21 bases left in between. The CDR3 loop reads CASSTRERRGATNYGYTF. Written as DNA, the CDR3 is TGTGCCAGTAGTACCCGGGAAAGACGAGGGGCCACTAACTATGGCTACACCTTC. Variable domain in full (rest from reference TRBV19 and TRBJ1-2): DGGITQSPKYLFRKEGQNVTLSCEQNLNHDAMYWYRQDPGQGLRLIYYSQIVNDFQKGDIAEGYSVSREKKESFPLTVTSAQKNPTAFYLCASSTRERRGATNYGYTFGSGTRLTVV.